These 25 T cell receptor beta chains were all obtained from the same sample, sequenced in a study of immune characterization of retroperitoneal liposarcoma. TCRdb independently ran MiXCR on the PCR reads; one entry per CDR3 protein. The sample has 7,700 or so distinct CDR3 sequences, under 30% seen once; the top ten hold around 15%. What was sequenced was blood. The receptors shown here come from a male donor with retroperitoneal liposarcoma.

A few counts support this clonotype. The V call is TRBV6-4, the J call TRBJ2-2; D not certain. The CDR3 is made up of 13 amino acids. With 2 bases removed from V and 3 bases from J, the gap between germline ends came to 4 bases. Germline V gene data show CDR1 as MRHNA and CDR2 as SNTAGT. CDR3 residues: CASSDGDTGELFF. CDR3 DNA: TGTGCCAGCAGTGACGGGGACACCGGGGAGCTGTTTTTT.

This clonotype has a count of ten or more. The V gene is TRBV4-1, the J gene TRBJ2-5; 9 nucleotides line up with TRBD2. From germline, CDR1 is MGHRA and CDR2 YSYEKL. The CDR3 length is 19 residues. The J segment lost 2 bases and the V segment lost 2 bases, leaving 15 bases of the junction unmatched. This CDR3 is CASSQSFLTGTSRQETQYF. The DNA of the CDR3 is TGCGCCAGCAGCCAATCGTTTTTGACCGGGACTAGCAGACAAGAGACCCAGTACTTC.

This chain links TRBV24-1 with TRBJ2-3; 7 bases match TRBD2. There are 11 residues in the CDR3. CDR1 is KGHDR and CDR2 is SFDVKD in the germline V gene. Germline trimming cut 6 bases from V and 10 bases from J; bases unmatched to any gene: 3. CDR3 nucleotide sequence: TGTGCCACCAGTAGCGGGATCGCGCAGTATTTT. This sequence encodes CATSSGIAQYF.

V is TRBV6-1 and J is TRBJ2-4; D is possibly TRBD1 or TRBD2 (5 bases each). The CDR3 has 14 amino acids. Looked up from germline, CDR1 is MNHNS and CDR2 is SASEGT. The V end was cut by 2 bases, the J end by 11 bases, with 16 bases between. For the CDR3, the DNA is TGTGCCAGCAGTGAATTGGGACGGACATACCTTCAGTACTTC. Translation: CASSELGRTYLQYF.

This clonotype was seen only a few times. The V gene is TRBV6-1, the J gene TRBJ2-1, with D perhaps assigned TRBD1 or TRBD2 (6 bases each). Gene TRBJ2-7 matches the end of the DNA better, so the J call may be wrong. This CDR3 is 16 amino acids long. Per the germline V gene, CDR1 is MNHNS and CDR2 is SASEGT. The CDR3 loop is CASILSGATLGYEQYF. CDR3 DNA: TGTGCCAGCATTCTATCGGGGGCAACACTAGGATACGAGCAGTACTTC.

In its sample, this clonotype ranks as medium-sized. The chain uses TRBV7-2 and TRBJ2-7, with 8 positions matching TRBD2. The ends lost 3 bases at V and 2 bases at J; junction bases unmatched: 3. This CDR3 has 14 amino acids. Germline V lookup: CDR1 SGHTA, CDR2 FQGNSA. CDR3 DNA sequence: TGTGCCAGCAGCTTGACTAGCGTCACCTACGAGCAGTACTTC. Translation gives CASSLTSVTYEQYF.

By frequency in the sample, this clonotype is medium-sized. J is TRBJ2-1 and V is TRBV6-1; no clear D gene. The germline CDR1 and CDR2 sequences are MNHNS and SASEGT. Trimming took 6 bases from V and 0 from J, leaving 12 bases between them. This CDR3 spans 15 amino acids. As DNA, the CDR3 is TGTGCCAGCAGAAAGACTGGATTCTCCTACAATGAGCAGTTCTTC. Protein product: CASRKTGFSYNEQFF.

The chain carries TRBV6-6 and TRBJ2-3, with no clear D. This CDR3 region has 13 residues. CDR1 and CDR2 from the germline V gene are MNHNY and SVGAGI (reference sequence). Trimming pared 4 bases from V and 4 bases from J, leaving 9 bases between. CDR3 bases: TGTGCCAGCAGTTTTGACCCATCAGATACGCAGTATTTT. The encoded protein is CASSFDPSDTQYF.

A single count supports this clonotype. The rearrangement links TRBV7-2 to TRBJ2-1; D gene uncertain. The germline V and J ends were trimmed by 4 bases and 10 bases, with 14 bases remaining between them. Germline V gives CDR1 SGHTA, CDR2 FQGNSA. The CDR3 length is 13 residues. The CDR3 region has the DNA TGTGCCAGCAGCTCGACTGGCTACTACGAGCAGTTCTTC. Translation: CASSSTGYYEQFF.

By sample share, this clonotype is medium-sized. This rearrangement joins TRBV6-1 to TRBJ2-5, with TRBD2 matching 10 bases. Germline V gene sequence: CDR1 MNHNS, CDR2 SASEGT. This CDR3 is 15 amino acids long. Trimming took 6 bases from V and 4 from J; bases not matched to a gene: 8. Here the CDR3 reads CASSALAGALETQYF. CDR3 bases: TGTGCCAGCAGCGCTCTAGCGGGAGCTCTAGAGACCCAGTACTTC.

V usage is TRBV7-9 and J usage is TRBJ2-1; 16 bases fit TRBD2. V shed 4 bases, J shed 0 bases, and the junction held 9 bases outside the gene matches. This CDR3 comprises 20 residues. The germline CDR1 and CDR2 sequences are SEHNR and FQNEAQ (reference sequence). CDR3 nucleotide sequence: TGTGCCAGCAGCTCGCATGGGACTAGCGGGAGGGATAGCTCCTACAATGAGCAGTTCTTC. Residues: CASSSHGTSGRDSSYNEQFF.

V is TRBV6-1 and J is TRBJ1-1; unclear D gene. The V and J ends lost 0 bases and 2 bases respectively, with 7 bases between them. The germline gives CDR1 MNHNS, CDR2 SASEGT. The length of the CDR3 is 14 residues. For the CDR3, the DNA is TGTGCCAGCAGTGAAGCGCCAGGCAACACTGAAGCTTTCTTT. Translated, it gives CASSEAPGNTEAFF.

Regarding this clonotype: A much larger clone lies a single base off, so this may be a read error. It is likely a read error, because the conserved phenylalanine at the end of the CDR3 is missing. The chain recombines TRBV6-5 with TRBJ2-1; the match to TRBD2 covers 12 bases. With V trimmed by 5 bases and J by 1 base, 3 bases remained unmatched. CDR1 is MNHEY, CDR2 SVGAGI, per germline. The CDR3 has 16 amino acids. The CDR3 loop is CASSLAGGGSYNEQFL. CDR3 nucleotide sequence: TGTGCCAGCAGTCTAGCGGGAGGGGGTTCCTACAATGAGCAGTTCTTA.

This clonotype was counted a single time. The chain combines TRBV12-3 or TRBV12-4 with TRBJ2-3; D possibly matches TRBD1 or TRBD2 (5 bases each). The CDR3 runs to 14 residues. V was shortened by 2 bases and J by 1 base, with 7 bases between the two germline ends. The CDR3 reads CASSLTGRTDTQYF. The CDR3 DNA sequence: TGTGCCAGCAGTTTAACGGGGCGCACAGATACGCAGTATTTT.

The chain employs TRBV4-1 and TRBJ1-4, with TRBD1 matching 8 bases. Per germline, CDR1 MGHRA and CDR2 YSYEKL. CDR3 length equals 15 residues. V shed 5 bases and J 8 bases; nucleotides not matched to a gene: 10. The CDR3 region has the DNA TGCGCCAGCAGCGCCGATCAGGGGGCGCGAGAAAAACTGTTTTTT. Protein product: CASSADQGAREKLFF.

As regards this clonotype: A junction end diverges from the germline sequence, so it may reflect a read error. V is TRBV7-2 and J is TRBJ2-5; 7 positions match TRBD2. From germline, CDR1 is SGHTA and CDR2 FQGNSA. The CDR3 loop spans 13 amino acids. This CDR3 reads CASSLSVWTSGFF. The CDR3, as DNA: TGTGCCAGCAGCTTAAGTGTGTGGACTAGTGGGTTCTTC.

By sample share, this clonotype is medium-sized. This sequence joins TRBV7-9 and TRBJ2-3; D gene ambiguous. CDR1 is SEHNR and CDR2 is FQNEAQ in the germline V gene (reference sequence). The CDR3 runs 15 residues. Trimming stripped 4 bases from V and 1 base from J, with 12 bases between. The CDR3 here is CASSSSGPGTDTQYF. The CDR3 nucleotides are TGTGCCAGCAGCTCCTCAGGTCCTGGCACAGATACGCAGTATTTT. The full variable domain, rest sourced from reference TRBV7-9 and TRBJ2-3, is DTGVSQNPRHKITKRGQNVTFRCDPISEHNRLYWYRQTLGQGPEFLTYFQNEAQLEKSRLLSDRFSAERPKGSFSTLEIQRTEQGDSAMYLCASSSSGPGTDTQYFGPGTRLTVL.

The chain is built from TRBV6-1 and TRBJ2-1; 10 nucleotides match TRBD2. The V and J ends lost 5 bases and 7 bases, in that order; junction bases with no gene match: 11. CDR3 length: 16 amino acids. The V gene's germline CDR1 is MNHNS and CDR2 SASEGT. DNA for the CDR3: TGTGCCAGCAGTTCCGAGCGGGGGGGTCTTGGGAATGAGCAGTTCTTC. Protein sequence: CASSSERGGLGNEQFF.

V usage is TRBV23-1 and J usage is TRBJ1-5, with unresolved D. TRBV23-1 is recorded as an ORF, its role being uncertain. The V and J ends lost 0 bases and 9 bases respectively, with 12 bases between them. CDR3 length equals 14 residues. Written as DNA, the CDR3 is TGCGCCAGCAGTCAATCCGGCCGGGCGTCGCCCCAGCATTTT. Translation gives CASSQSGRASPQHF.

V is TRBV3-1 and J is TRBJ1-4; D might be TRBD1 (5 bases). CDR3 length: 17 amino acids. The V end was cut by 4 bases, the J end by 10 bases, with 25 bases between. Germline CDR1 is LGHDT and CDR2 is YNNKEL (reference sequence). CDR3 amino acids: CASSPPGEAPRGGKLFF. CDR3 nucleotide sequence: TGTGCCAGCAGCCCGCCGGGGGAGGCGCCCCGGGGAGGAAAACTGTTTTTT.

This chain uses TRBV11-3 with TRBJ2-1; TRBD2 agrees at 11 bases. Germline values: CDR1 SGHNT, CDR2 YENEEA. V lost 6 bases and J lost 6; bases outside the gene matches: 7. The CDR3 is 15 amino acids. The CDR3 sequence is CASRDSGRALNEQFF. CDR3 coding DNA: TGTGCCAGCAGAGATAGCGGGAGGGCCCTCAATGAGCAGTTCTTC.

Judged by abundance, this clonotype is medium-sized (0.01 to 0.1%). The J gene is TRBJ2-1, the V gene TRBV6-1; 9 bases match TRBD2. The CDR3 is 15 residues long. V lost 4 bases and J lost 2; bases outside the gene matches: 3. Germline V lookup: CDR1 MNHNS, CDR2 SASEGT. The CDR3 is CASSALAGPYNEQFF. The CDR3 DNA sequence: TGTGCCAGCAGTGCCCTAGCGGGACCCTACAATGAGCAGTTCTTC.

This chain connects TRBV6-6 to TRBJ1-5; 9 bases line up with TRBD1. Germline CDR1 and CDR2: MNHNY and SVGAGI (reference sequence). With V trimmed by 8 bases and J by 3 bases, 8 bases remained unmatched. This CDR3 is 15 amino acids long. DNA for the CDR3: TGTGCCAGCGCCTTGGGACAGGGTTTCAATCAGCCCCAGCATTTT. Its translation is CASALGQGFNQPQHF.

This clonotype is medium-sized by share. This chain uses TRBV6-4 with TRBJ2-3, with 8 positions matching TRBD2. This CDR3 spans 11 amino acids. V was pared by 7 bases and J by 14 bases, with 8 bases of the junction left unmatched. Looked up from germline, CDR1 is MRHNA and CDR2 is SNTAGT. The CDR3 loop reads CASIPGGPRYF. The CDR3 DNA follows: TGTGCCAGCATCCCGGGAGGGCCTAGGTATTTT.

Sample share makes this clonotype medium-sized. In DNA, the CDR3 is TGTGCCAGCAGTGAGACCCCCTCCGGAAACACCATATATTTT. This encodes CASSETPSGNTIYF. The chain recombines TRBV6-1 with TRBJ1-3; D is unclear. CDR3 length: 14 amino acids. Trimming left V 3 bases short and J 4 bases short, with 10 bases between. CDR1 is MNHNS, CDR2 SASEGT, per germline.